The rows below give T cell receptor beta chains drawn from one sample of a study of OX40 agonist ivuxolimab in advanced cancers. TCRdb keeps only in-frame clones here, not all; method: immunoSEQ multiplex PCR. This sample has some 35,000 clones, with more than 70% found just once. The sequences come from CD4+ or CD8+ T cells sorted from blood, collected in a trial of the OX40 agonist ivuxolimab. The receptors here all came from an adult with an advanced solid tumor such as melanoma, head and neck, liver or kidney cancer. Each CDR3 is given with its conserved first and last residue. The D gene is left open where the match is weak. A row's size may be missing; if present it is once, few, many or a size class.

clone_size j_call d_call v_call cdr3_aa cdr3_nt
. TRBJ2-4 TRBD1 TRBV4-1 CASSHLHSGTGQAKNIQYF TGCGCCAGCAGCCACCTACATTCCGGGACAGGGCAAGCCAAAAACATTCAGTACTTC
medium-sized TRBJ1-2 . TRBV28 CASSPADSYGYTF TGTGCCAGCAGTCCGGCAGACAGCTATGGCTACACCTTC
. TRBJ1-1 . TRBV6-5 CASSRDRLIGAFF TGTGCCAGCAGTCGGGACCGTCTAATAGGGGCTTTCTTT
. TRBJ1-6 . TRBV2 CASKREQNNSPLHF TGTGCCAGCAAGAGGGAACAGAATAATTCACCCCTCCACTTT
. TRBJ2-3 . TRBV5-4 CASSFVDSTDTQYF TGTGCCAGCAGCTTCGTGGACAGCACAGATACGCAGTATTTT
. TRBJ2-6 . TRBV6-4 CASSPISGANVLTF TGTGCCAGCAGTCCGATCTCTGGGGCCAACGTCCTGACTTTC
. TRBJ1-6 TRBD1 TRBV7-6 CASSLGQGAPPLHF TGTGCCAGCAGCTTAGGGCAGGGGGCTCCACCCCTCCACTTT
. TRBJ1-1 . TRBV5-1 CASSVDSLNTEAFF TGCGCCAGCAGCGTCGACAGTTTGAACACTGAAGCTTTCTTT
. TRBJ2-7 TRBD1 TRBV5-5 CASRTTGAPRARQYF TGTGCCAGCAGGACGACAGGGGCTCCCCGGGCCCGGCAGTACTTC
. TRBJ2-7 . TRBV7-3 CASSLTGTSYDEQYF TGTGCCAGCAGCCTTACCGGGACCAGCTATGACGAGCAGTACTTC
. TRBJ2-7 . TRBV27 CASSFRDKVYF TGTGCCAGCAGTTTCCGGGACAAGGTGTACTTC
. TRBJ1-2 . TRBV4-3 CASSQVQFYGYTF TGCGCCAGCAGCCAAGTGCAGTTCTATGGCTACACCTTC
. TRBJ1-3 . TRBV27 CASSLQGPGNTIYF TGTGCCAGCAGTTTACAGGGTCCGGGGAACACCATATATTTT
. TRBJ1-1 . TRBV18 CASSRASEAFF TGTGCCAGCTCACGGGCAAGTGAAGCTTTCTTT
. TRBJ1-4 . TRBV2 CASSREGDEKLFF TGTGCCAGCAGCCGGGAAGGTGACGAAAAACTGTTTTTT
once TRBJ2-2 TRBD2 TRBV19 CASTRGVSTGELFF TGTGCCAGTACCCGGGGGGTGAGCACCGGGGAGCTGTTTTTT
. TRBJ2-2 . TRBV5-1 CASSWESQGSGGELFF TGCGCCAGCAGCTGGGAAAGTCAGGGGAGTGGCGGGGAGCTGTTTTTT
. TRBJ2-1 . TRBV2 CASSTSGSYNEQFF TGTGCCAGCAGTACTAGTGGCTCTTACAATGAGCAGTTCTTC